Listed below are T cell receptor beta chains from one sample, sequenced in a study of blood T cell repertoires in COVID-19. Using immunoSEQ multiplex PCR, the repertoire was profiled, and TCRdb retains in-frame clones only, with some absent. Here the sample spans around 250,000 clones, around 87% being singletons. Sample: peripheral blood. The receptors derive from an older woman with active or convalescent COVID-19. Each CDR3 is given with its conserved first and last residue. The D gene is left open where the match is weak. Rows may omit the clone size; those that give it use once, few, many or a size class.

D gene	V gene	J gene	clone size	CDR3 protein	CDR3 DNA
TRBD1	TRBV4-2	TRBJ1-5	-	CASSLHTGDNQPQHF	TGTGCCAGCAGCCTACATACAGGGGACAATCAGCCCCAGCATTTT
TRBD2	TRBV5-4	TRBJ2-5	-	CASSRPPQRGFQETQYF	TGTGCCAGCAGCCGACCCCCACAGCGGGGATTCCAAGAGACCCAGTACTTC
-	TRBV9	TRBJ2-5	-	CASSVAVQRGETQYF	TGTGCCAGCAGCGTAGCGGTCCAAAGGGGAGAGACCCAGTACTTC
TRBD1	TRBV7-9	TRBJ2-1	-	CASSLDRNEDEQFF	TGTGCCAGCAGCTTGGACAGGAATGAAGATGAGCAGTTCTTC
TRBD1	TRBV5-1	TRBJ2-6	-	CASRARDRGLGANVLTF	TGCGCCAGCAGAGCTCGGGACAGGGGGCTCGGGGCCAACGTCCTGACTTTC
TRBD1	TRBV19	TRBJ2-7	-	CASRRPGTGPEQYF	TGTGCCAGTCGCCGCCCCGGGACAGGCCCCGAGCAGTACTTC
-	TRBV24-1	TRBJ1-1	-	CATSDSQNMNTEAFF	TGTGCCACCAGTGATTCGCAGAACATGAACACTGAAGCTTTCTTT
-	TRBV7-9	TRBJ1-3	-	CASSYSLGHSSGNTIYF	TGTGCCAGCAGCTATTCCCTGGGACACAGCTCTGGAAACACCATATATTTT
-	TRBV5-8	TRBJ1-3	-	CASSFREDRSGNTIYF	TGTGCCAGCAGCTTTCGGGAGGACAGATCTGGAAACACCATATATTTT
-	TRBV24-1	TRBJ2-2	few	CATGRGTGELFF	TGTGCCACCGGTCGCGGAACCGGGGAGCTGTTTTTT
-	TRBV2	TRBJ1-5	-	CASSRGGAANQPQHF	TGTGCCAGCAGTCGGGGGGGGGCTGCAAATCAGCCCCAGCATTTT
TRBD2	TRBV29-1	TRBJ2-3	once	CSVALAGQYF	TGCAGCGTCGCACTAGCGGGGCAGTATTTT
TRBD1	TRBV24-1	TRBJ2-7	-	CATSDLGGQGVGEQYF	TGTGCCACCAGTGATTTGGGAGGACAGGGTGTGGGCGAGCAGTACTTC
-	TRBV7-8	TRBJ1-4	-	CASSRKGNEKLFF	TGTGCCAGCAGCCGAAAGGGGAATGAAAAACTGTTTTTT
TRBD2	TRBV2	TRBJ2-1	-	CASNLLAGGPNEQFF	TGTGCCAGCAACCTCCTAGCGGGGGGCCCCAATGAGCAGTTCTTC
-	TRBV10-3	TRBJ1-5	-	CAISESRPSWSNQPQHF	TGTGCCATCAGTGAGTCCAGGCCCAGTTGGAGCAATCAGCCCCAGCATTTT
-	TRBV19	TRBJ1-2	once	CASSSTDRDGYTF	TGTGCCAGTAGTTCCACAGACAGAGATGGCTACACCTTC
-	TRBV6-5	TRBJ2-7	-	CASTFTGEASYEQYF	TGTGCCAGCACTTTCACCGGGGAGGCTTCCTACGAGCAGTACTTC
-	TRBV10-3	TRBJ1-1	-	CAISGQGGTEAFF	TGTGCCATCAGTGGGCAGGGAGGCACTGAAGCTTTCTTT
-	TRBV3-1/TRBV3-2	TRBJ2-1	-	CASSQDFGQSYNEQFF	TGTGCCAGCAGCCAAGATTTTGGACAGAGCTACAATGAGCAGTTCTTC
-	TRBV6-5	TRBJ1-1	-	CASSYTRNTEAFF	TGTGCCAGCAGTTATACACGGAACACTGAAGCTTTCTTT
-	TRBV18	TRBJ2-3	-	CASSTRGASTDTQYF	TGTGCCAGCTCAACCAGGGGGGCCTCCACAGATACGCAGTATTTT
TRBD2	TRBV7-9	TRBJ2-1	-	CASSLRPLAGAKFNEQFF	TGTGCCAGCAGCTTAAGACCCCTAGCGGGGGCCAAATTCAATGAGCAGTTCTTC
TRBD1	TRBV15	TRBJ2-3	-	CATSRDQGGYAQYF	TGTGCCACCAGCAGAGATCAAGGGGGCTATGCGCAGTATTTT
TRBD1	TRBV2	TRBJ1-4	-	CASSAGTGISEKLFF	TGTGCCAGCAGTGCCGGGACAGGGATCAGTGAAAAACTGTTTTTT